The 17 T cell receptor beta chains reported below all come from one sample, sequenced in a study of blood T cell repertoires in COVID-19. Data came from immunoSEQ multiplex PCR; TCRdb stores just in-frame clones and leaves some out. The sample holds fewer than 350,000 clones, around 90% seen once. Source material: PBMCs or T cells enriched from blood (not recorded which). Every receptor here comes from a woman in her 30s with acute COVID-19.

The V call is TRBV5-5, the J call TRBJ2-3, with 11 positions matching TRBD2. CDR1 and CDR2 from the germline V gene are SGHKS and YYEKEE (reference sequence). Trimming removed 1 base from V and 6 bases from J; junction bases left unmatched: 4. There are 15 residues in the CDR3. In DNA form, the CDR3 reads TGTGCCAGCAGCTTGACTAGCGGGAGAGGGGATACGCAGTATTTT. Translating gives CASSLTSGRGDTQYF.

On this clone: The sample has other DNA sequences that encode this CDR3 too. The rearrangement joins TRBV5-1 to TRBJ2-1, with 8 bases aligning to TRBD2. The germline CDR1 and CDR2 sequences are SGHRS and YFSETQ. With V trimmed by 3 bases and J by 1 base, 0 bases remained unmatched. This CDR3 is built from 14 residues. DNA of the CDR3: TGCGCCAGCAGCTCGGGGGGGTCCTACAATGAGCAGTTCTTC. Residues: CASSSGGSYNEQFF.

The gene calls are TRBV28 and TRBJ2-1; D perhaps matches TRBD2 (6 bases). The CDR3 covers 14 residues. Germline loops: CDR1 MDHEN, CDR2 SYDVKM. V lost 6 bases to trimming and J lost 5 bases, with 14 bases between them. The CDR3 region is CASRGLALDNEQFF. Written as DNA, the CDR3 is TGTGCCAGCAGGGGTCTAGCGCTTGACAATGAGCAGTTCTTC.

This clone was detected a few times. This chain uses TRBV4-2 with TRBJ2-2; 7 bases align to TRBD2. The J segment lost 1 base and the V segment lost 0 bases, leaving 5 bases of the junction unmatched. Germline V gene lookup returns CDR1 LGHNA and CDR2 YNFKEQ. The CDR3 consists of 17 residues. This CDR3 reads CASSQDIPGGNTGELFF. CDR3 nucleotide sequence: TGTGCCAGCAGCCAAGATATCCCGGGAGGGAACACCGGGGAGCTGTTTTTT.

This clone was counted a few times. This chain uses TRBV28 with TRBJ1-5, with TRBD1 identical over 10 bases. The ends lost 5 bases at V and 0 bases at J; junction bases unmatched: 4. CDR1 is MDHEN and CDR2 is SYDVKM in the germline V gene. The length of the CDR3 is 16 residues. CDR3 in DNA: TGTGCCAGCAGTCCAGACAGGGGGCGTAGCAATCAGCCCCAGCATTTT. It codes for CASSPDRGRSNQPQHF.

The V and J genes are TRBV6-1 and TRBJ2-5, with D perhaps TRBD1 (5 bases). CDR1 is MNHNS and CDR2 is SASEGT in the germline V gene. V lost 0 bases, J lost 1 base, and 9 bases lay in between. The CDR3 totals 15 residues. CDR3 in amino acids: CASSEAPGAQETQYF. The CDR3 nucleotides are TGTGCCAGCAGTGAAGCACCTGGGGCCCAAGAGACCCAGTACTTC.

The chain uses TRBV9 and TRBJ1-2; 12 nucleotides align to TRBD1. CDR3 length: 17 amino acids. In germline, CDR1 is SGDLS, CDR2 YYNGEE. J lost 6 bases, V lost 0 bases, and 9 bases had no gene match. The CDR3: CASSVAGGTGGLNGYTF. CDR3 nucleotides: TGTGCCAGCAGCGTAGCCGGAGGGACAGGGGGCCTCAATGGCTACACCTTC.

This clone was seen only once. V usage is TRBV12-3 or TRBV12-4 and J usage is TRBJ1-2, with D possibly TRBD1 on 5 matching bases. The CDR3 runs 13 residues. Trimming stripped 6 bases from V and 5 bases from J, with 13 bases between. The CDR3 region has the DNA TGTGCCAGCAGCCCCCAGGGCTCGTATGGCTACACCTTC. Its protein product is CASSPQGSYGYTF.

The chain links TRBV11-2 to TRBJ2-1; D not resolved. This CDR3 spans 14 amino acids. The V end was cut by 3 bases, the J end by 0 bases, with 6 bases between. From germline, CDR1 is SGHAT and CDR2 FQNNGV. For the CDR3, the DNA is TGTGCCAGCAGCTTGTCTAGCTCCTACAATGAGCAGTTCTTC. Encoded protein: CASSLSSSYNEQFF.

V is TRBV21-1 and J is TRBJ2-3; the D call in the table, TRBD2, was not verified against the DNA. TRBV21-1 is a pseudogene segment. The CDR3 extends over 18 amino acids. The CDR3 region is CASSNWLAGPREADTQYF. DNA of the CDR3: TGTGCCAGCAGCAATTGGCTAGCGGGACCCCGGGAGGCAGATACGCAGTATTTT.

The rearrangement joins TRBV5-1 to TRBJ2-7, with D perhaps TRBD2 (5 bases). The germline V gene has CDR1 SGHRS and CDR2 YFSETQ. The CDR3 runs 15 residues. V was shortened by 0 bases and J by 5 bases, with 15 bases between the two germline ends. CDR3 region: CASSLDPLEEDEQYF. The CDR3 coding sequence is TGCGCCAGCAGCTTGGACCCCCTAGAGGAGGACGAGCAGTACTTC.

The chain employs TRBV7-9 and TRBJ1-2; possibly TRBD1 for D (5 bases). Trimming cost V 2 bases and J 0 bases, with 13 bases left between them. Germline loops: CDR1 SEHNR, CDR2 FQNEAQ (reference sequence). This CDR3 is 16 amino acids long. CDR3 DNA: TGTGCCAGCAGCTTAAGTCAGGGCGCGGCTAACTATGGCTACACCTTC. Protein product: CASSLSQGAANYGYTF.

The chain carries TRBV18 and TRBJ1-1; D uncertain. Per the germline V gene, CDR1 is KGHSH and CDR2 is LQKENI. The length of the CDR3 is 13 residues. V lost 0 bases to trimming and J lost 7 bases, with 9 bases between them. The chain's CDR3 is CASSPPLIHEAFF. CDR3 DNA: TGTGCCAGCTCACCACCCCTAATTCATGAAGCTTTCTTT.

The chain has TRBV29-1 and TRBJ1-1, with D possibly being TRBD1 (5 bases). V lost 7 bases to trimming and J lost 7 bases, with 19 bases between them. The germline V gene encodes CDR1 SQVTM and CDR2 ANQGSEA. This CDR3 has 13 amino acids. The CDR3 is CSAIGGWENEAFF. CDR3 bases: TGCAGCGCCATCGGGGGTTGGGAGAATGAAGCTTTCTTT.

The chain recombines TRBV25-1 with TRBJ1-1; D might be TRBD1 (5 bases). CDR1 and CDR2 from the germline V gene are MGHDK and SYGVNS. Trimming stripped 2 bases from V and 7 bases from J, with 14 bases between. This CDR3 contains 14 residues. CDR3 in amino acids: CASSEGGGIGEAFF. CDR3 nucleotide sequence: TGTGCCAGCAGTGAAGGCGGGGGGATAGGTGAAGCTTTCTTT.

The chain joins TRBV25-1 to TRBJ2-7; perhaps TRBD1 as D (5 bases). The CDR3 contains 18 residues. V was trimmed by 2 bases and J by 3 bases, leaving 23 bases between them. Germline-derived CDR1 and CDR2 are MGHDK and SYGVNS. As DNA, the CDR3 is TGTGCCAGCAGTGAAGGAACAGGTAATCCTTCATCCCTCTACGAGCAGTACTTC. Protein sequence: CASSEGTGNPSSLYEQYF.

The rearrangement joins TRBV7-4 to TRBJ1-3; a possible D gene is TRBD1 (5 bases). CDR3 length: 17 amino acids. V lost 1 base to trimming and J lost 5 bases, with 18 bases between them. The germline V gene encodes CDR1 SGHVT and CDR2 SQSDAQ. The CDR3 coding sequence is TGTGCCAGCAGCTTAGGATGCAGGGACTGTAACAGAAACACCATATATTTT. Amino acid sequence: CASSLGCRDCNRNTIYF. The whole variable domain, filled in from reference TRBV7-4 and TRBJ1-3, reads GAGVSQSPRYKVAKRGRDVALRCDSISGHVTLYWYRQTLGQGSEVLTYSQSDAQRDKSGRPSGRFSAERPERSVSTLKIQRTEQGDSAVYLCASSLGCRDCNRNTIYFGEGSWLTVV.